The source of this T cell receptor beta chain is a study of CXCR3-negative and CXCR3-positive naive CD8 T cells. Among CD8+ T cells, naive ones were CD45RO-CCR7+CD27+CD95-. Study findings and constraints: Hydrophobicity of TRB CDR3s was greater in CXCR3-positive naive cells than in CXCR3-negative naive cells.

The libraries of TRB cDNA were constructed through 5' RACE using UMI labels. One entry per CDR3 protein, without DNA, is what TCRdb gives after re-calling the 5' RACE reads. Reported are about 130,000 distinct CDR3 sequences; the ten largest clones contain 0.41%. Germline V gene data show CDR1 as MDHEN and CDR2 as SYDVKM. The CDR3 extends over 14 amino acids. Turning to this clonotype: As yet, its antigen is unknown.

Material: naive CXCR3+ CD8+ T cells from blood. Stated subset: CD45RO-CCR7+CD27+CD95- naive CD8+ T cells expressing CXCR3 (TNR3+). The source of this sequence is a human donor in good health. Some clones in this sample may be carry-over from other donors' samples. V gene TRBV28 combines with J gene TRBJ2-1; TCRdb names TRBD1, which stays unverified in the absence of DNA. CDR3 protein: CASSRQGGYNEQFF.